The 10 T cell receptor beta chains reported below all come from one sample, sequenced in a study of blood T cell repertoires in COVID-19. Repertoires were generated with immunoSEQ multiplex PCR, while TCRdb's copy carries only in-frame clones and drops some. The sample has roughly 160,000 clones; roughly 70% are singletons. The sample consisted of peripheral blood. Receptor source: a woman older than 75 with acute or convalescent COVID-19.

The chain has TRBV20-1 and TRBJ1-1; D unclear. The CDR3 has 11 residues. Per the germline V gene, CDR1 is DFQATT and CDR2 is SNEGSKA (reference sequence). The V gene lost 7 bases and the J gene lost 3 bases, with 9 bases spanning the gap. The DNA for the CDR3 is TGCAGTGTTGGGAGGGACACTGAAGCTTTCTTT. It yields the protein CSVGRDTEAFF.

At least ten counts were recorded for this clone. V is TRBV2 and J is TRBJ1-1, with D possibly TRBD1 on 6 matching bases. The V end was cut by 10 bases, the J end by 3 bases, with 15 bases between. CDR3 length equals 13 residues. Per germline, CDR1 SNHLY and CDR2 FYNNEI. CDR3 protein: CANLRTEYTEAFF. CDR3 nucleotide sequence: TGTGCCAACTTAAGGACAGAATACACTGAAGCTTTCTTT.

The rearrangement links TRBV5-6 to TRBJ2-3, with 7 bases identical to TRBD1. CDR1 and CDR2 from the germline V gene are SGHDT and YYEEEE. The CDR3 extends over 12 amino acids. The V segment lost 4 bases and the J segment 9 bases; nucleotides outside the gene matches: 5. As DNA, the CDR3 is TGTGCCAGCAGCCGACAGGGTATAACGCAGTATTTT. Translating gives CASSRQGITQYF.

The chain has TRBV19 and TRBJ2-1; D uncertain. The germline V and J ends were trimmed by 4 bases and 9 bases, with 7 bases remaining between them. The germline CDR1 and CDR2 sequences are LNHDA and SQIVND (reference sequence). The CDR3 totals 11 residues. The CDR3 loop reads CASSNTREQFF. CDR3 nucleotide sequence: TGTGCCAGTAGTAATACTCGTGAGCAGTTCTTC.

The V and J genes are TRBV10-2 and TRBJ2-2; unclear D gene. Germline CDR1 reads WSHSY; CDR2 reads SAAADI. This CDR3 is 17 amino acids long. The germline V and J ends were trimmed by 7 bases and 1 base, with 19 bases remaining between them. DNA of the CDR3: TGCGCCAGCACCAAGTCGGTATATCCAGGGAACACCGGGGAGCTGTTTTTT. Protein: CASTKSVYPGNTGELFF.

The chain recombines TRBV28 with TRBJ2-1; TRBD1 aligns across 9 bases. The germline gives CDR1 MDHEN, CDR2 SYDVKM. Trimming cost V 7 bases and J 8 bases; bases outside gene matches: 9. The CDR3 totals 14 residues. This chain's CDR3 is CASNGQGKGDEQFF. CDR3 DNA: TGTGCCAGCAACGGACAGGGGAAGGGAGATGAGCAGTTCTTC.

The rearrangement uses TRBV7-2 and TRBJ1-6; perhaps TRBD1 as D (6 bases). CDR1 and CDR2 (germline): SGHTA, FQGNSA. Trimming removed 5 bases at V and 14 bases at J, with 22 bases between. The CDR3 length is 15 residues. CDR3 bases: TGTGCCAGCAGCGATCGGACAGTGGCGCGGGGGACCCTCCACTTT. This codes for CASSDRTVARGTLHF.

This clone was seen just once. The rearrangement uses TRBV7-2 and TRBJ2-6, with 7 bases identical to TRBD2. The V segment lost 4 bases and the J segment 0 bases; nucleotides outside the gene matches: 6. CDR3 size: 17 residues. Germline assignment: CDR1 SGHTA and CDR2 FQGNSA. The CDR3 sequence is CASSSGLTLSGANVLTF. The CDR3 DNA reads TGTGCCAGCAGCTCGGGACTAACCCTCTCTGGGGCCAACGTCCTGACTTTC.

In nucleotides, the CDR3 is TGTGCCAGTAGTACTTTTCATTCCGGGGACAGGGCCTCCGAGCAGTACTTC. Its translation: CASSTFHSGDRASEQYF. The J gene is TRBJ2-7, the V gene TRBV19; TRBD1 matches 9 bases. Losses at the gene ends were 4 bases for V and 6 bases for J; bases not matched to a gene: 16. The germline CDR1 and CDR2 sequences are LNHDA and SQIVND (reference sequence). There are 17 residues in the CDR3.

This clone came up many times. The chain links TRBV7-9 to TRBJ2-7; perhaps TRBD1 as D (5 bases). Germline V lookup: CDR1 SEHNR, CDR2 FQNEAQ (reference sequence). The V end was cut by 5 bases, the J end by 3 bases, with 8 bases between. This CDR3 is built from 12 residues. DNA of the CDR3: TGTGCCAGCAGCCCAGGGTTCTACGAGCAGTACTTC. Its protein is CASSPGFYEQYF.